The clone carrying this T cell receptor (beta chain) came up many times. Its antigen is not identified. The TCR beta library used iRepertoire HTBI primers with Arm-PCR amplification of CDR3. TCRdb used MiXCR to reprocess the multiplex PCR reads, holding one entry per CDR3 protein. The sample gives a few hundred thousand distinct CDR3 sequences, approximately 16% of which show up once; just under 30% is in the top ten. Time point noted: newly diagnosed GD, antithyroid drugs for less than 3 months. The TCR library was prepared using RNA isolated from PBMCs. The data stem from a study of regulatory T cells in long-lasting Graves disease. Study-wide results and limits: Newly diagnosed Graves' patients exceeded persistent ones in TCR diversity.

This sample was shared with a second study, whose subject was T cells in Graves' hyperthyroidism and ophthalmopathy.

The sequencing used peripheral blood mononuclear cells (PBMCs), collected at new diagnosis, from a patient treated with antithyroid drugs. This clonotype was obtained from a middle-aged man with Graves disease.

CDR3 bases: TGCGCCAGCAGCTCCCAAACAATCTCAGGGCGAGGCTACACCTTC. Translated, it gives CASSSQTISGRGYTF. The chain links TRBV5-1 to TRBJ1-2, with D perhaps TRBD1 (5 bases). Germline loops: CDR1 SGHRS, CDR2 YFSETQ. Trimming stripped 3 bases from V and 8 bases from J, with 20 bases between. CDR3 length equals 15 residues.